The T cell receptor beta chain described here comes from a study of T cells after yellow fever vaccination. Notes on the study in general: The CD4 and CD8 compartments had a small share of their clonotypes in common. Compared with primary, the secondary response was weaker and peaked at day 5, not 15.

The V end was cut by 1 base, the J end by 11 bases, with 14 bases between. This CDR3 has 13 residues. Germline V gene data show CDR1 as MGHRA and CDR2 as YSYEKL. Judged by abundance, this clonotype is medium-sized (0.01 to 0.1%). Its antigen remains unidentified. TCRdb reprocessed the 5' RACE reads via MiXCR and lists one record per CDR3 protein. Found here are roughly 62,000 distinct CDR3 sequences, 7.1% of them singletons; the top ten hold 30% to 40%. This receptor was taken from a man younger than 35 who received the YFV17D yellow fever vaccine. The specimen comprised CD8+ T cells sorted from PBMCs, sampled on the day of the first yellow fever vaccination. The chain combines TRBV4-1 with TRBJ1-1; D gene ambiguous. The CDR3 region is CASSQVEVAAAFF. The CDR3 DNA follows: TGCGCCAGCAGCCAAGTAGAAGTCGCGGCCGCTTTCTTT.